These 3 T cell receptor beta chains were all obtained from the same sample, sequenced in a study of T-cell memory formation after mild COVID-19. One entry per CDR3 protein, called by TCRdb with MiXCR from the 5' RACE reads. The sample has a few hundred thousand distinct CDR3 sequences; roughly 18% are singletons. What was sequenced was PBMCs or a T cell subset sorted from them (not recorded which). These receptors were collected from a man aged 18 to 29 who had mild COVID-19 (a few samples of this study predate the infection). Cell type and time point are not known.

The chain combines TRBV20-1 with TRBJ1-5, with 11 bases fitting TRBD1. V was clipped by 4 bases and J by 0 bases; unmatched bases: 11. Per germline, CDR1 DFQATT and CDR2 SNEGSKA (reference sequence). The CDR3 consists of 18 residues. This CDR3 reads CSATLGGTGGSSNQPQHF. In DNA form, the CDR3 reads TGCAGTGCTACCCTTGGGGGGACAGGGGGGTCTAGCAATCAGCCCCAGCATTTT.

The chain recombines TRBV5-1 with TRBJ2-7; 8 bases agree with TRBD2. Trimming removed 3 bases from V and 0 bases from J; junction bases left unmatched: 5. The CDR3 is 15 residues long. CDR1 is SGHRS and CDR2 is YFSETQ in the germline V gene. The chain's CDR3 is CASSWTSGSSYEQYF. The CDR3 region has the DNA TGCGCCAGCAGCTGGACCAGCGGGAGCTCCTACGAGCAGTACTTC.

This clonotype occurred a few times. CDR3 region: CASSIDSPPQHF. The DNA for the CDR3 is TGTGCCAGCAGCATAGACAGTCCGCCCCAGCATTTT. J is TRBJ1-5 and V is TRBV7-9; D may be TRBD1 (5 bases). V was pared by 5 bases and J by 9 bases, with 11 bases between. The germline V gene has CDR1 SEHNR and CDR2 FQNEAQ (reference sequence). The CDR3 is made up of 12 amino acids.